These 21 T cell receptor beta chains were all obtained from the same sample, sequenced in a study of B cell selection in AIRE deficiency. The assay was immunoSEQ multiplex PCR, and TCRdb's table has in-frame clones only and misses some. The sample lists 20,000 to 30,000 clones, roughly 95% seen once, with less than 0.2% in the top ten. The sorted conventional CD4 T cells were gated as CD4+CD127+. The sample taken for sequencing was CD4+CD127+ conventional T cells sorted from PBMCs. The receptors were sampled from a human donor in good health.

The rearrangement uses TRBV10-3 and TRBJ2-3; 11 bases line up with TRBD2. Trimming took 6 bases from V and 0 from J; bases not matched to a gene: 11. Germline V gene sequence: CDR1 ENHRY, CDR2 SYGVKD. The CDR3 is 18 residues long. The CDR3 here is CAIRPGLAVSASTDTQYF. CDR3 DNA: TGTGCCATCAGACCGGGACTAGCGGTATCCGCTAGCACAGATACGCAGTATTTT.

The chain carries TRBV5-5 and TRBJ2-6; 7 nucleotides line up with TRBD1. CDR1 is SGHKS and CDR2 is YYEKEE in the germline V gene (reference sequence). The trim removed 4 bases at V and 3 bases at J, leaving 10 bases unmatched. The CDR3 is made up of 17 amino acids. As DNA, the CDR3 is TGTGCCAGCAGCGAAGACACGACAGGGTTTGGGGCCAACGTCCTGACTTTC. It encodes CASSEDTTGFGANVLTF.

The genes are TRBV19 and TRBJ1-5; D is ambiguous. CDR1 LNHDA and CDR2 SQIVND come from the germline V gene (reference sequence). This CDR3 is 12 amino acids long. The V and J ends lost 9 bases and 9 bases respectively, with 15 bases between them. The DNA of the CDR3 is TGTGCCAGCGCAGACTGGGATCGGCCCCAGCATTTT. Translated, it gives CASADWDRPQHF.

CDR3 amino acids: CASSARRGGSTEAFF. CDR3 DNA: TGTGCCAGCAGCGCCCGGAGAGGGGGGTCCACTGAAGCTTTCTTT. The chain employs TRBV9 and TRBJ1-1; D may be TRBD1 (6 bases). Per the germline V gene, CDR1 is SGDLS and CDR2 is YYNGEE. The CDR3 loop spans 15 amino acids. V was shortened by 3 bases and J by 4 bases, with 16 bases between the two germline ends.

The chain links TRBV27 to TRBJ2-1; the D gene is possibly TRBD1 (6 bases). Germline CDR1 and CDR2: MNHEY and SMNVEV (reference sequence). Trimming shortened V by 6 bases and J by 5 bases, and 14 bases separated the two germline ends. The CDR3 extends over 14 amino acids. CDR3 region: CASRTRTVDNEQFF. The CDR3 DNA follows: TGTGCCAGCAGAACAAGGACAGTGGACAATGAGCAGTTCTTC.

DNA of the CDR3: TGTGCCAGCTCAAGTAGGCGGCCGGCAGCCTATGGCTACACCTTC. It codes for CASSSRRPAAYGYTF. V gene TRBV18 combines with J gene TRBJ1-2, with D hard to call. Deletions cut 5 bases from V and 4 bases from J, with 17 bases between. The CDR3 runs to 15 residues. Germline V CDR1 and CDR2: KGHSH, LQKENI.

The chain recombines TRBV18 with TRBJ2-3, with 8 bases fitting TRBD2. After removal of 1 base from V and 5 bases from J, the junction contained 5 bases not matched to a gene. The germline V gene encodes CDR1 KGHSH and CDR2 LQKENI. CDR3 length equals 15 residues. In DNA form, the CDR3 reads TGTGCCAGCTCACCACGAAGCGGGGGCGGAGATACGCAGTATTTT. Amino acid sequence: CASSPRSGGGDTQYF.

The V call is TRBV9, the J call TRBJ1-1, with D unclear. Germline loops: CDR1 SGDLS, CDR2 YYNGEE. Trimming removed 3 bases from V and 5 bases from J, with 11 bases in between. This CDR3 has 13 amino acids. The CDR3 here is CASSASVDTEAFF. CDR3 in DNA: TGTGCCAGCAGCGCCTCCGTGGATACTGAAGCTTTCTTT.

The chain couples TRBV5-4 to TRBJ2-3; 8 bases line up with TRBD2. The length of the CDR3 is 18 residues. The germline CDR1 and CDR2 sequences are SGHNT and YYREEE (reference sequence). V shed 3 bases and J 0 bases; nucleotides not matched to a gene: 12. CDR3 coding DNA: TGTGCCAGCAGCTCATCACTGGCGGGGGGCCTTAGCACAGATACGCAGTATTTT. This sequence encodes CASSSSLAGGLSTDTQYF.

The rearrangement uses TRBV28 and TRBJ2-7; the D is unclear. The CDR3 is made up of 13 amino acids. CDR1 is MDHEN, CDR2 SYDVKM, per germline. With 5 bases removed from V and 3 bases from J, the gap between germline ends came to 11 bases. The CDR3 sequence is CASSPGHLYEQYF. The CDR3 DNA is TGTGCCAGCAGTCCGGGCCACCTCTACGAGCAGTACTTC.

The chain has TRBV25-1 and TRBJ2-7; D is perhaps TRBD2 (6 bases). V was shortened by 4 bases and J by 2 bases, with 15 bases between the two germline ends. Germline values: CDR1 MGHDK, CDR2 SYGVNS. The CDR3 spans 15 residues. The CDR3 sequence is CASSVGGTLTYEQYF. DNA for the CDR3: TGTGCCAGCAGTGTAGGAGGGACGCTAACCTACGAGCAGTACTTC.

Here the CDR3 reads CASSPGTGEEAFF. The CDR3, as DNA: TGTGCCAGCTCACCTGGGACAGGGGAAGAAGCTTTCTTT. This chain uses TRBV18 with TRBJ1-1; 10 bases line up with TRBD1. The V and J ends lost 3 bases and 8 bases, in that order; junction bases with no gene match: 3. Per germline, CDR1 KGHSH and CDR2 LQKENI. The CDR3 consists of 13 residues.

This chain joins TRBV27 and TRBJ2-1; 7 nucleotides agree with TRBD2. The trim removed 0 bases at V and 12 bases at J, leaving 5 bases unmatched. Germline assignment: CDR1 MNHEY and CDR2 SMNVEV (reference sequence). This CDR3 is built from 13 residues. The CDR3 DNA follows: TGTGCCAGCAGTTTATCGGGGGGGACTTCGCAGTTCTTC. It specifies CASSLSGGTSQFF.

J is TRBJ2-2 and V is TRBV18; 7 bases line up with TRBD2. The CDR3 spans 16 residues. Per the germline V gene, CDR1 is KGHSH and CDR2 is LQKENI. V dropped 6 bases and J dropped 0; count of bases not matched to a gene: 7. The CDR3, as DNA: TGTGCCAGCTCCCCAGCGCGGGGGACGAACACCGGGGAGCTGTTTTTT. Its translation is CASSPARGTNTGELFF.

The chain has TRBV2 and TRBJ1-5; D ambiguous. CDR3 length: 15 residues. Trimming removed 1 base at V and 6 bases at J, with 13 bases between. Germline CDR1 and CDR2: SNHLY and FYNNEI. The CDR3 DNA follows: TGTGCCAGCAGTGAAGAAGGAGTGAGGGTTCAGCCCCAGCATTTT. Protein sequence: CASSEEGVRVQPQHF.

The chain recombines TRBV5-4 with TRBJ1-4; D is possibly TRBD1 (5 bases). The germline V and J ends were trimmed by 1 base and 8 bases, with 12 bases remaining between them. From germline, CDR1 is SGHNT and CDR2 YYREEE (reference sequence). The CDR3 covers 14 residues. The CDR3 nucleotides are TGTGCCAGCAGCTTGTGGTCAGGGAGGGAAAAACTGTTTTTT. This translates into CASSLWSGREKLFF.

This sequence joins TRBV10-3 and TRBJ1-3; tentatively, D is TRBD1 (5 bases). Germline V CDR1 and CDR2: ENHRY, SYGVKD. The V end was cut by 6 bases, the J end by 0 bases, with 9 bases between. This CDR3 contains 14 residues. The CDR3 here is CAISSQVSGNTIYF. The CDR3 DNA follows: TGTGCCATCAGCTCACAGGTCTCTGGAAACACCATATATTTT.

This CDR3 is CASSLGVAGGSYGYTF. CDR3 bases: TGTGCCAGCAGCTTAGGAGTGGCAGGAGGTTCGTATGGCTACACCTTC. V is TRBV7-9 and J is TRBJ1-2; D is uncertain. Germline V lookup: CDR1 SEHNR, CDR2 FQNEAQ (reference sequence). CDR3 length: 16 amino acids. The V gene lost 1 base and the J gene lost 5 bases, with 17 bases spanning the gap.

The CDR3 is CASSLARAALAKNIQYF. CDR3 DNA sequence: TGTGCCAGCAGCTTGGCTAGGGCAGCTCTAGCCAAAAACATTCAGTACTTC. The chain has TRBV5-8 and TRBJ2-4; D is unresolved. Germline loops: CDR1 SGHTS, CDR2 YDEGEE. The CDR3 consists of 17 residues. V was shortened by 0 bases and J by 0 bases, with 13 bases between the two germline ends.

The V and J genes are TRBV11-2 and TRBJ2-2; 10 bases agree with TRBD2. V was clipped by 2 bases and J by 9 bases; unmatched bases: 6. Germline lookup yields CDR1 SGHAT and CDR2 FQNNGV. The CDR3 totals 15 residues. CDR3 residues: CASSLPGTSVRELFF. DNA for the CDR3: TGTGCCAGCAGCTTACCCGGGACTAGCGTCCGGGAGCTGTTTTTT.

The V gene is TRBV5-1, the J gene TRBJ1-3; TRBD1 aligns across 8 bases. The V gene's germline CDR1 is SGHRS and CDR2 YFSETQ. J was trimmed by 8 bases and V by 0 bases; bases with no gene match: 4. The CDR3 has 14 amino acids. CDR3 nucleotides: TGCGCCAGCAGCTTGGGGGGGACAGGAGACACCATATATTTT. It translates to CASSLGGTGDTIYF.